These 4 T cell receptor beta chains came from one sample sequenced in a study of blood T cell repertoires in COVID-19 (dated by TCRdb to 2020 to 2022). Preparation of the library involved the immunoSEQ multiplex PCR assay. What TCRdb holds here is the immuneACCESS table cut down to in-frame rearrangements. Part of the clones is not present; checked against another copy, under half of the missing clones reflect an unresolved V gene, and the others are unexplained. The sample contains about 430,000 clones, about 90% of them found a single time. In total, the top ten clones hold less than 0.95% of the sample. Specimen: peripheral blood. The receptors come from a man aged 18 to 30 with COVID-19, enrolled during active disease.

This rearrangement joins TRBV11-3 to TRBJ1-6; D is unresolved. The CDR3 is 15 amino acids. Trimming shortened V by 4 bases and J by 7 bases, and 14 bases separated the two germline ends. CDR1 is SGHNT and CDR2 is YENEEA in the germline V gene. The CDR3 here is CASSSGDILNSPLHF. CDR3 nucleotide sequence: TGTGCCAGCAGCTCCGGTGACATATTAAATTCACCCCTCCACTTT.

The chain employs TRBV11-3 and TRBJ2-7; 9 positions agree with TRBD1. This CDR3 has 15 residues. Germline V CDR1 and CDR2: SGHNT, YENEEA. V was pared by 6 bases and J by 4 bases, with 10 bases of the junction left unmatched. The CDR3, as DNA: TGTGCCAGCAGACCCGGACAGGGGAGAAGTTACGAGCAGTACTTC. Its protein is CASRPGQGRSYEQYF.

The V and J genes are TRBV7-9 and TRBJ1-6; TRBD1 agrees at 8 bases. With 5 bases clipped from V and 11 bases from J, the junction kept 8 bases outside the gene matches. Germline-derived CDR1 and CDR2 are SEHNR and FQNEAQ (reference sequence). The CDR3 extends over 14 amino acids. The CDR3 reads CASSQTGESPPLHF. In nucleotides, the CDR3 is TGTGCCAGCAGCCAGACAGGGGAGAGCCCACCCCTCCACTTT.

This rearrangement joins TRBV13 to TRBJ2-5; 14 nucleotides match TRBD2. Germline V gene sequence: CDR1 PRHDT, CDR2 FYEKMQ (reference sequence). J lost 2 bases, V lost 5 bases, and 10 bases had no gene match. The CDR3 extends over 18 amino acids. CDR3: CASSKGLAGGTVQETQYF. Written as DNA, the CDR3 is TGTGCCAGCAGCAAAGGACTAGCGGGAGGCACAGTTCAAGAGACCCAGTACTTC.